The clone carrying this T cell receptor (beta chain) was counted a few times. These data are taken from a study of T cells of healthy individuals. Germline values: CDR1 MDHEN, CDR2 SYDVKM. The junction had 7 bases not matched to a gene; V was cut back by 5 bases and J by 7 bases. The CDR3 extends over 15 amino acids. TCRdb re-derived calls from the 5' RACE reads in MiXCR, one entry per CDR3 protein. The sample holds around 63,000 distinct CDR3 sequences; roughly 15% are singletons and the top ten take around 4.5%. This rearrangement joins TRBV28 to TRBJ2-1, with 11 nucleotides matching TRBD2. This TCR was sampled from a human donor in good health. In nucleotides, the CDR3 is TGTGCCAGCAGTCTGATTAGCGGGGGGGGAAATGAGCAGTTCTTC. This codes for CASSLISGGGNEQFF.